Given below is one T cell receptor (beta chain) in context. Its specificity is not known. The table came from immunoSEQ multiplex PCR; TCRdb's copy has only in-frame clones and leaves some out. Here the sample spans fewer than 75,000 clones, around nine tenths being singletons. The data were taken from a study of T cell responses to AZD1222 COVID-19 vaccine. Findings and limits, study-wide: Epitopes outside B.1.351 and B.1.1.7 mutated regions reportedly drew nearly half of spike TCRs.

The V gene's germline CDR1 is MGHRA and CDR2 YSYEKL. CDR3 length: 17 residues. The V and J ends lost 3 bases and 2 bases respectively, with 18 bases between them. The clonotype was recovered from an adult who received the MenACWY meningococcal vaccine as a control. V is TRBV4-1 and J is TRBJ2-3; possibly TRBD1 for D (5 bases). This sample comprised peripheral blood, obtained 28 days after the second dose of the MenACWY control vaccine. CDR3 in amino acids: CASSHQTGRAVTDTQYF. DNA for the CDR3: TGCGCCAGCAGCCACCAAACGGGCAGGGCGGTCACAGATACGCAGTATTTT.